These T cell receptor beta chains were read from a single sample in a study of blood T cell repertoires in COVID-19. The repertoire was sequenced with immunoSEQ multiplex PCR; TCRdb's copy has only in-frame clones and lacks some. The sample includes about 150,000 clones, about 85% of them seen just once. Specimen: peripheral blood. Receptors originate from a woman in her 70s with acute or convalescent COVID-19. Both conserved end residues are part of each CDR3. D genes are given only for firm matches. Where a row states a size, it is once, few, many or the class of an expanded clone; other rows omit it.

14	TRBD1	-	TRBV7-8	TRBJ1-4	TGTGCCAGCAGCCCGACAGGGTTTGATGAAAAACTGTTTTTT	CASSPTGFDEKLFF
14	-	-	TRBV19	TRBJ1-3	TGTGCCAGTAGTATACAGGGGACTGGAAACACCATATATTTT	CASSIQGTGNTIYF
11	TRBD2	-	TRBV3-1/TRBV3-2	TRBJ2-1	TGTGCCAGCAGTTTAGCGGGGCCGCAGTTCTTC	CASSLAGPQFF
17	-	-	TRBV10-2	TRBJ1-5	TGCGCCAGCAGTCCGACGATTCTAAGACATAGCAATCAGCCCCAGCATTTT	CASSPTILRHSNQPQHF
15	-	-	TRBV4-1	TRBJ2-5	TGCGCCAGCAGCCAATACGGACAGAACCAAGAGACCCAGTACTTC	CASSQYGQNQETQYF
15	TRBD1	-	TRBV28	TRBJ1-2	TGTGCCAGCAGTTTAGCCACCGGGACAGGGTCCGGCTACACCTTC	CASSLATGTGSGYTF
15	TRBD1	-	TRBV19	TRBJ1-2	TGTGCCAGTTCGAGTTCGGACAGGGGGCTTTGGGGCTACACCTTC	CASSSSDRGLWGYTF
14	-	once	TRBV6-1	TRBJ1-2	TGTGCCAGCAGTGAAATTGGGACGGGGGTAGGCTACACCTTC	CASSEIGTGVGYTF
10	-	-	TRBV2	TRBJ1-1	TGTGCCAGCAATGGAGGTGTAGCTTTCTTT	CASNGGVAFF
17	TRBD1	once	TRBV18	TRBJ2-7	TGTGCCAGCTCACTAGCAACTTCCGGGACAGTGCACTACGAGCAGTACTTC	CASSLATSGTVHYEQYF
15	TRBD1	once	TRBV7-9	TRBJ1-6	TGTGCCAGCAGCGCTCAAACAGGGGTAAATTCACCCCTCCACTTT	CASSAQTGVNSPLHF
15	-	-	TRBV6-6	TRBJ1-2	TGTGCCAGCAGTTACGGGGAGGGGCCGAACTATGGCTACACCTTC	CASSYGEGPNYGYTF
15	TRBD2	-	TRBV29-1	TRBJ2-2	TGCAGCGTTGGCTGGCGGGGGGGGTCCACCGGGGAGCTGTTTTTT	CSVGWRGGSTGELFF
14	-	-	TRBV7-8	TRBJ1-2	TGTGCCAGCAGCCCCGGCTGGGGGGAGAATGGCTACACCTTC	CASSPGWGENGYTF
15	-	-	TRBV2	TRBJ2-2	TGTGCCAGCAGTGCTTGGAGGGATCGTTCCGGGGAGCTGTTTTTT	CASSAWRDRSGELFF
13	-	few	TRBV5-8	TRBJ1-2	TGTGCCAGCAGCTTGGTACCAGGTCGTGGCTACACCTTC	CASSLVPGRGYTF
13	-	-	TRBV28	TRBJ1-4	TGTGCCAGCAGTCAAGGGGGACGGGAAAAACTGTTTTTT	CASSQGGREKLFF
13	-	few	TRBV5-1	TRBJ1-5	TGCGCCAGCAGCTTGGCGCCCGGTCAGCCCCAGCATTTT	CASSLAPGQPQHF
15	-	-	TRBV7-2	TRBJ1-6	TGTGCCAGCAGCTTGGAGGGACTGCTAAATTCACCCCTCCACTTT	CASSLEGLLNSPLHF
16	-	-	TRBV19	TRBJ1-5	TGTGCCAGTAGTATTGGCCAAGACACCTTGAGCAGGCCCCAGCATTTT	CASSIGQDTLSRPQHF
14	-	-	TRBV10-3	TRBJ2-1	TGTGCCATTTCGTCCTCGACAGCCTACAATGAGCAGTTCTTC	CAISSSTAYNEQFF
15	-	-	TRBV27	TRBJ2-6	TGTGCCAGCAGTTTATCGTATTCTGGGGCCAACGTCCTGACTTTC	CASSLSYSGANVLTF
12	-	-	TRBV6-5	TRBJ2-1	TGTGCCACCTATCAGGCCCAGAATGAGCAGTTCTTC	CATYQAQNEQFF
14	-	-	TRBV3-1/TRBV3-2	TRBJ2-3	TGTGCCAGCAGCCAAGAGGGGGGAACAGATACGCAGTATTTT	CASSQEGGTDTQYF